This T cell receptor (beta chain) came from a study of blood T cell repertoires in COVID-19. Study at large: The samples span acute and convalescent COVID-19 from the United States, Italy and Spain.

In the study's own analysis: Amplified reference gene primers provided the basis for estimating nucleated cell counts. Some clones are missing from TCRdb's copy, which holds only in-frame ones; the method was immunoSEQ multiplex PCR. That table is the source of V, J and clone size, and D and trimming were worked out from the DNA. This sample has approximately 300,000 clones; about 92% occur once, and the top ten carry 2% to 3%. Donors in Cohort 3 counted as recovered after two negative PCRs, clearance, or symptom resolution. Germline loops: CDR1 SGHNT, CDR2 YENEEA. This CDR3 comprises 15 residues. The V gene lost 0 bases and the J gene lost 4 bases, with 11 bases spanning the gap.

Source material: PBMCs or T cells enriched from blood (not recorded which). J is TRBJ2-3 and V is TRBV11-3, with D maybe TRBD1 (6 bases). This receptor was taken from a man aged 55 to 69 who had recovered from COVID-19. CDR3 sequence reads: CASSLDPGAPDTQYF. CDR3 nucleotide sequence: TGTGCCAGCAGCTTAGATCCAGGGGCCCCAGATACGCAGTATTTT.